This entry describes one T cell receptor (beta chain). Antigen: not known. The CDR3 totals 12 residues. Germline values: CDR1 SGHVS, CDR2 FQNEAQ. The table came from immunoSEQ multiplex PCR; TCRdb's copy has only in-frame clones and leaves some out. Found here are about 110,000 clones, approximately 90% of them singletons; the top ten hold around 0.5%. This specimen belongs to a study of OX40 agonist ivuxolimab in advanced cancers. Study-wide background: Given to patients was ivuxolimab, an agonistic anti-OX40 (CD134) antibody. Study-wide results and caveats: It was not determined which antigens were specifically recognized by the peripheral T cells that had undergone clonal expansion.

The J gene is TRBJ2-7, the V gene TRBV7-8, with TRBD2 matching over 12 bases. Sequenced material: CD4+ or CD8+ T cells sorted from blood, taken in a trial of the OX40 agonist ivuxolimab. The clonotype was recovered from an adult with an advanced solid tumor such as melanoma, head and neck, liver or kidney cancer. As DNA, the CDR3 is TGTGCTACGAGGCTAGCGGGGGGGGTGCAGTACTTC. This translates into CATRLAGGVQYF.